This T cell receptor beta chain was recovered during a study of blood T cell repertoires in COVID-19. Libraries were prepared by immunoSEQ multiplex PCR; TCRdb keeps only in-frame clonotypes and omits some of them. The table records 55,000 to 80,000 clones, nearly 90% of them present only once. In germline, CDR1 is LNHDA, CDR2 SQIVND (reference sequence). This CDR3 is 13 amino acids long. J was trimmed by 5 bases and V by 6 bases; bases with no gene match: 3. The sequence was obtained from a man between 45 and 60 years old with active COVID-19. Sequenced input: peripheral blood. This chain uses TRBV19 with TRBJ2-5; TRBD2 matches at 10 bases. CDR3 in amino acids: CASRGLAYETQYF. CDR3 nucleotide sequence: TGTGCCAGTAGGGGACTAGCGTATGAGACCCAGTACTTC.